This TCR beta chain originates from a study of T-cell reconstitution after alpha-beta-depleted transplantation in children. This CDR3 is 18 amino acids long. This clonotype has more than one count but fewer than ten. Given a much more abundant clone one base away, this may be a read error. The TCRbeta library incorporated unique molecular identifiers. MiXCR, applied by TCRdb to the PCR reads, yields one record per CDR3 protein. The repertoire consists of 170,000 or so distinct CDR3 sequences, with roughly 6.8% occurring once and the leading ten covering around 3%. The chain joins TRBV12-3 or TRBV12-4 to TRBJ2-2; TRBD2 matches at 9 bases. The TCR originated in a human donor who donated a stem cell graft to a child with Wiskott-Aldrich syndrome. The sequenced sample was PBMCs from the stem cell graft donor, obtained from the stem cell graft. The CDR3, as DNA: TGTGCCTGCAGTTCGCTACTCGGTGCAGCGGGGGGAACCGGGGAGCTGTTTTTT. This encodes CACSSLLGAAGGTGELFF.